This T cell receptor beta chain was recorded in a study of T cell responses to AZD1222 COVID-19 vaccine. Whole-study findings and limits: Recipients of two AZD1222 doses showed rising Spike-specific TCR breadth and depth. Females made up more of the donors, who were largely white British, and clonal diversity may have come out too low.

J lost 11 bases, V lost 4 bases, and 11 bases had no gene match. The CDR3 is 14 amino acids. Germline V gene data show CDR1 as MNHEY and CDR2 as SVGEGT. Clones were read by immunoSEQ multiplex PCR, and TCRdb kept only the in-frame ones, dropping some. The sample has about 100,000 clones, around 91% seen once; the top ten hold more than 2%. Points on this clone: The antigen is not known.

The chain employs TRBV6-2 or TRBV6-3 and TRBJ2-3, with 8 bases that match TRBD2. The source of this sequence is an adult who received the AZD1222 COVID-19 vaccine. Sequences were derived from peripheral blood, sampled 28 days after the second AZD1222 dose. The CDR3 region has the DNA TGTGCCAGCAGTTCATCCGGGGGGGGAATCGGGCAGTATTTT. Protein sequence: CASSSSGGGIGQYF.